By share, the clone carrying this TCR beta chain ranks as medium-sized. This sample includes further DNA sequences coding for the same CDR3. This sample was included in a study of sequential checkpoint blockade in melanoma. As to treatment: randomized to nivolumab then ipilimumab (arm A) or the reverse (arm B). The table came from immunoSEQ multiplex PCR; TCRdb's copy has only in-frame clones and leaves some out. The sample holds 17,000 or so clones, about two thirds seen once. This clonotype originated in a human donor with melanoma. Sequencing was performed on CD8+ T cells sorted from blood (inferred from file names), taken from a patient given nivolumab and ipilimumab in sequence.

Written as DNA, the CDR3 is TGTGCCAGCTCACCTGCACAGGGGACCCCCTACGAGCAGTACTTC. It translates to CASSPAQGTPYEQYF. The genes are TRBV18 and TRBJ2-7; 7 positions agree with TRBD1. CDR1 is KGHSH and CDR2 is LQKENI in the germline V gene. The CDR3 covers 15 residues. After removal of 3 bases from V and 2 bases from J, the junction contained 7 bases not matched to a gene.